The sequence of this T cell receptor beta chain was determined in a study of blood T cell repertoires in COVID-19. Overall study: Donors in the United States, Italy and Spain gave samples during acute or convalescent COVID-19. T cells, B-cell-depleted T cells, or PBMCs supplied cDNA or gDNA.

Original data processing: Amplification from reference gene primers served as the basis for estimated nucleated cell counts. Using immunoSEQ multiplex PCR, the repertoire was profiled, and TCRdb retains in-frame clones only, with some absent. V, J and clone size are those of that table, while D and trimming were read from the DNA. Here the sample spans under 150,000 clones, approximately 90% being singletons. This clone is a singleton in its sample. This TCR came from a human donor in a cohort sampled during active COVID-19. The sample taken for sequencing was peripheral blood.

The CDR3 DNA reads as TGTGCCAGCAGTTTAACCGGGACAGGGTCCTACGAGCAGTACTTC. This gives the protein CASSLTGTGSYEQYF. The chain employs TRBV27 and TRBJ2-7; 9 bases agree with TRBD1. The CDR3 runs 15 residues. V gave up 2 bases and J gave up 1 base; unmatched junction bases: 3. Germline assignment: CDR1 MNHEY and CDR2 SMNVEV (reference sequence).